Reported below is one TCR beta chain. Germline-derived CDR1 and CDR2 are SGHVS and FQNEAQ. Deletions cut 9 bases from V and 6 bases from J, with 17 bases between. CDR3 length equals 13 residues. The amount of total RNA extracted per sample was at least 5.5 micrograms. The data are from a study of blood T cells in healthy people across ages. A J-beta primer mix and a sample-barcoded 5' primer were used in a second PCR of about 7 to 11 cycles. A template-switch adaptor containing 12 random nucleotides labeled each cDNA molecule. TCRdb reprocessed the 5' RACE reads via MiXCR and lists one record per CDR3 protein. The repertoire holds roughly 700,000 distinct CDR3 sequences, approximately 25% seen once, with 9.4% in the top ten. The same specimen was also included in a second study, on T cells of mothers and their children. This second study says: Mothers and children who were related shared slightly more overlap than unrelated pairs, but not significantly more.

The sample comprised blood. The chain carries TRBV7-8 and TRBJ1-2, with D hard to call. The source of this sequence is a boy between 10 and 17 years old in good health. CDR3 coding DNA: TGTGCCAGTAGCCCCGGGCGAGCGGATGGCTACACCTTC. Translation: CASSPGRADGYTF.